This TCR beta chain is drawn from a study of blood T cell repertoires in COVID-19. Germline CDR1 and CDR2: MNHNY and SVGAGI (reference sequence). Deletions cut 7 bases from V and 4 bases from J, with 13 bases between. The CDR3 has 13 residues. The assay was immunoSEQ multiplex PCR, and TCRdb's table has in-frame clones only and misses some. Of fewer than 150,000 clones in the sample, around 88% were seen once. Material for sequencing was peripheral blood. This sequence joins TRBV6-6 and TRBJ1-1; a weak D match, TRBD1 (5 bases). This TCR was sampled from a human donor in a cohort sampled during active COVID-19. In DNA form, the CDR3 reads TGTGCCAGCACCCAGGGATGGGGCACTGAAGCTTTCTTT. Encoded protein: CASTQGWGTEAFF.